The 18 T cell receptor beta chains listed next were all sequenced from one sample in a study of blood T cell repertoires in COVID-19. The assay was immunoSEQ multiplex PCR, and TCRdb's table has in-frame clones only and misses some. The table has 250,000 or so clones, 88% seen once. The sample was PBMCs or T cells enriched from blood (not recorded which). These receptors all stem from a woman aged 40 to 50 with acute COVID-19.

The rearrangement uses TRBV30 and TRBJ1-2, with TRBD1 as a possible D gene (6 bases). This CDR3 comprises 14 residues. V shed 2 bases and J shed 6 bases, with 16 bases lying between them. CDR1 is GTSNPN, CDR2 SVGIG, per germline (reference sequence). CDR3 nucleotide sequence: TGTGCCTGGAGTCCCGGCGTCAGGGGTCATGGCTACACCTTC. Its translation is CAWSPGVRGHGYTF.

This clone was seen a handful of times. CDR3: CASSLEGERGNEQFF. CDR3 nucleotides: TGTGCCAGCAGCTTGGAGGGGGAGCGAGGCAATGAGCAGTTCTTC. This chain links TRBV5-4 with TRBJ2-1, with D perhaps TRBD1 (6 bases). Germline V gene sequence: CDR1 SGHNT, CDR2 YYREEE (reference sequence). This CDR3 region has 15 residues. The ends were cut back, 0 bases at V and 6 bases at J, with 13 bases in the middle. Variable domain in full (rest from reference TRBV5-4 and TRBJ2-1): ETGVTQSPTHLIKTRGQQVTLRCSSQSGHNTVSWYQQALGQGPQFIFQYYREEENGRGNFPPRFSGLQFPNYSSELNVNALELDDSALYLCASSLEGERGNEQFFGPGTRLTVL.

This clone occurred once. The V call is TRBV30, the J call TRBJ2-4; 9 nucleotides line up with TRBD1. V shed 0 bases, J shed 1 base, and the junction held 4 bases outside the gene matches. The CDR3 totals 16 residues. Germline loops: CDR1 GTSNPN, CDR2 SVGIG (reference sequence). The CDR3 protein is CAWSVTGGAAKNIQYF. CDR3 in DNA: TGTGCCTGGAGTGTAACAGGGGGCGCGGCCAAAAACATTCAGTACTTC.

The V call is TRBV14, the J call TRBJ2-7; 10 bases align to TRBD1. Germline CDR1 is SGHDN and CDR2 is FVKESK. With V trimmed by 0 bases and J by 5 bases, 10 bases remained unmatched. The length of the CDR3 is 17 residues. The CDR3 nucleotides are TGTGCCAGCAGCCAAGATTGGGGAAGACAGGGGGCCCACGAGCAGTACTTC. This gives the protein CASSQDWGRQGAHEQYF.

V usage is TRBV18 and J usage is TRBJ1-6; 10 bases match TRBD1. The CDR3 has 14 amino acids. After removal of 3 bases from V and 12 bases from J, the junction contained 5 bases not matched to a gene. Germline V lookup: CDR1 KGHSH, CDR2 LQKENI. The CDR3 region has the DNA TGTGCCAGCTCACCGGGACAGGGGACTGAACCCCTCCACTTT. It specifies CASSPGQGTEPLHF. Filled out from reference TRBV18 and TRBJ1-6, the complete variable domain reads NAGVMQNPRHLVRRRGQEARLRCSPMKGHSHVYWYRQLPEEGLKFMVYLQKENIIDESGMPKERFSAEFPKEGPSILRIQQVVRGDSAAYFCASSPGQGTEPLHFGNGTRLTVT.

CDR3: CASRRLQRHRRDYEQYF. The CDR3 bases are TGTGCCAGCAGGCGCCTCCAAAGACACAGGAGGGACTACGAGCAGTACTTC. The chain joins TRBV2 to TRBJ2-7, with D maybe TRBD2 (6 bases). The CDR3 is made up of 17 amino acids. The ends were cut back, 6 bases at V and 3 bases at J, with 24 bases in the middle. Germline V gene lookup returns CDR1 SNHLY and CDR2 FYNNEI.

V gene TRBV5-6 combines with J gene TRBJ1-1, with a possible D match to TRBD1 (5 bases). Looked up from germline, CDR1 is SGHDT and CDR2 is YYEEEE. With 3 bases removed from V and 4 bases from J, the gap between germline ends came to 7 bases. This CDR3 region has 12 residues. The CDR3 DNA is TGTGCCAGCAGCTGGCAGGGCACTGAAGCTTTCTTT. Its protein product is CASSWQGTEAFF.

This clone has only a few counts. V is TRBV10-3 and J is TRBJ1-1; D may be TRBD1 (5 bases). Germline V gene sequence: CDR1 ENHRY, CDR2 SYGVKD. Trimming stripped 0 bases from V and 1 base from J, with 9 bases between. CDR3 size: 15 residues. The CDR3 spells CAISESGEGNTEAFF. The CDR3 DNA is TGTGCCATCAGTGAGTCGGGGGAGGGGAACACTGAAGCTTTCTTT.

The CDR3 loop is CASSLEGGLYNEQFF. The CDR3 DNA is TGCGCCAGCAGCTTGGAAGGGGGCCTCTACAATGAGCAGTTCTTC. The chain recombines TRBV5-1 with TRBJ2-1; 7 bases agree with TRBD1. Germline V lookup: CDR1 SGHRS, CDR2 YFSETQ. This CDR3 is built from 15 residues. Trimming at V came to 0 bases and at J to 3 bases, leaving 3 bases not matched to a gene.

V is TRBV5-5 and J is TRBJ2-5; possible D gene TRBD1, 5 bases. The ends were cut back, 2 bases at V and 5 bases at J, with 13 bases in the middle. This CDR3 comprises 14 residues. Germline CDR1 is SGHKS and CDR2 is YYEKEE (reference sequence). As DNA, the CDR3 is TGTGCCAGCAGCTTTTTGTGGGGCTCCGAGACCCAGTACTTC. Residues: CASSFLWGSETQYF.

The chain joins TRBV30 to TRBJ1-5; D not resolved. Trimming took off 2 bases at V and 0 bases at J, with 11 bases between the two ends. The CDR3 has 15 amino acids. Germline V CDR1 and CDR2: GTSNPN, SVGIG (reference sequence). The CDR3 loop reads CAWSLRGNSNQPQHF. As DNA, the CDR3 is TGTGCCTGGAGTTTACGGGGAAATAGCAATCAGCCCCAGCATTTT.

This clone appeared once. The chain is built from TRBV29-1 and TRBJ1-1, with 8 bases matching TRBD1. The CDR3 is made up of 11 amino acids. The V and J ends lost 5 bases and 4 bases, in that order; junction bases with no gene match: 0. Germline V gene lookup returns CDR1 SQVTM and CDR2 ANQGSEA. The CDR3 loop reads CSVTGGTEAFF. CDR3 bases: TGCAGCGTTACAGGGGGCACTGAAGCTTTCTTT.

This chain connects TRBV2 to TRBJ1-6, with 8 nucleotides matching TRBD1. CDR1 is SNHLY, CDR2 FYNNEI, per germline. The CDR3 is 13 amino acids. V dropped 11 bases and J dropped 0; count of bases not matched to a gene: 0. CDR3 in amino acids: CAGQGSYNSPLHF. The CDR3 DNA reads as TGTGCCGGACAGGGCTCCTATAATTCACCCCTCCACTTT.

This clone occurred a few times. The genes are TRBV5-6 and TRBJ1-2, with D hard to call. This CDR3 is built from 15 residues. Trimming took 4 bases from V and 0 from J, leaving 13 bases between them. CDR1 is SGHDT, CDR2 YYEEEE, per germline. CDR3 DNA: TGTGCCAGCAGCGGAAAAGGAGCCGCTAACTATGGCTACACCTTC. Encoded protein: CASSGKGAANYGYTF.

This clone was counted only a few times. The gene calls are TRBV24-1 and TRBJ1-1; maybe TRBD1 (5 bases). Trimming removed 1 base at V and 5 bases at J, with 7 bases between. There are 13 residues in the CDR3. Germline V gene data show CDR1 as KGHDR and CDR2 as SFDVKD. CDR3 nucleotides: TGTGCCACCAGTGATTTCGGGGGAACTGAAGCTTTCTTT. This encodes CATSDFGGTEAFF.

This chain connects TRBV30 to TRBJ2-5; TRBD2 is a possible D gene (6 bases). There are 13 residues in the CDR3. The V and J ends lost 5 bases and 5 bases respectively, with 15 bases between them. CDR1 GTSNPN and CDR2 SVGIG come from the germline V gene (reference sequence). The CDR3 protein is CAWDRGGAETQYF. In DNA, the CDR3 is TGTGCCTGGGACCGTGGCGGGGCCGAGACCCAGTACTTC. The full variable domain, in which reference TRBV30 and TRBJ2-5 provide the parts outside the CDR3, is SQTIHQWPATLVQPVGSPLSLECTVEGTSNPNLYWYRQAAGRGLQLLFYSVGIGQISSEVPQNLSASRPQDRQFILSSKKLLLSDSGFYLCAWDRGGAETQYFGPGTRLLVL.

The CDR3 sequence: CASTPGLAGVGQETQYF. The CDR3 DNA follows: TGTGCCAGCACCCCGGGACTAGCGGGAGTGGGGCAAGAGACCCAGTACTTC. The V gene is TRBV5-8, the J gene TRBJ2-5; 14 nucleotides agree with TRBD2. The CDR3 sequence is 17 residues long. Germline V lookup: CDR1 SGHTS, CDR2 YDEGEE. The junction had 9 bases not matched to a gene; V was cut back by 6 bases and J by 2 bases.

The chain is built from TRBV19 and TRBJ2-2, with 14 positions matching TRBD2. There are 13 residues in the CDR3. Losses at the gene ends were 9 bases for V and 7 bases for J; bases not matched to a gene: 1. Per germline, CDR1 LNHDA and CDR2 SQIVND (reference sequence). In nucleotides, the CDR3 is TGTGCCAGCGGACTAGCGGGGGGCGGGGAGCTGTTTTTT. Translated: CASGLAGGGELFF.